This is a list of T cell receptor beta chains from one sample in a study of prognosis after radiotherapy for stage I lung cancer. TCRdb ran MiXCR on the multiplex PCR reads and lists one entry per CDR3 protein. The sample includes 20,000 to 30,000 distinct CDR3 sequences, roughly two fifths of them seen just once. Sequencing was performed on PBMCs, taken before or after stereotactic body radiation therapy (not recorded which). The source of these receptors is a donor over 45 with non-small cell lung cancer. The CDR3 runs from the conserved cysteine through the conserved F or W. D genes are given only for firm matches. Not all rows give a size; the values are once, few, many and, for expanded clones, a class.

J gene	V gene	clone size	D gene	CDR3 length	CDR3 DNA	CDR3 protein
TRBJ2-7	TRBV19	many	TRBD1	14	TGTGCCAGTAGTATATGGGGACAGGGCTACGAGCAGTACTTC	CASSIWGQGYEQYF
TRBJ2-7	TRBV7-9	.	TRBD2	16	TGTGCCAGCAGCCCCGAGAGTCGGACTAGCGGGAACGAGCAGTACTTC	CASSPESRTSGNEQYF
TRBJ2-5	TRBV15	many	TRBD1	15	TGTGCCACCAGCGGAAAAGAACAGGGGGAAGAGACCCAGTACTTC	CATSGKEQGEETQYF
TRBJ2-1	TRBV25-1	.	.	17	TGTGCCAGCAGTGCACCACAGGGCCGAGCATCCTACAATGAGCAGTTCTTC	CASSAPQGRASYNEQFF
TRBJ2-1	TRBV6-1	few	TRBD2	16	TGTGCCAGCAGGACCAGCGGGATTCCCTCCTACAATGAGCAGTTCTTC	CASRTSGIPSYNEQFF
TRBJ1-2	TRBV29-1	many	.	12	TGCAGCGTTGAGGGGGATGACTATGGCTACACCTTC	CSVEGDDYGYTF
TRBJ2-1	TRBV19	many	TRBD1	13	TGTGCCAGACCGGGACAGGGGGACAATGAGCAGTTCTTC	CARPGQGDNEQFF
TRBJ2-1	TRBV7-9	.	TRBD1	13	TGTGCCAGCAGCTTAGAATCCGACAGGGCGAAGTTCTTC	CASSLESDRAKFF
TRBJ2-7	TRBV7-3	.	.	13	TGTGCCAGCAGCACCCTAAGGGGGGACGAGCAGTACTTC	CASSTLRGDEQYF
TRBJ2-2	TRBV6-2/TRBV6-3	few	.	16	TGTGCCAGCAGTTACTCCGGTCTTATGAACACCGGGGAGCTGTTTTTT	CASSYSGLMNTGELFF